Reported below is one T cell receptor beta chain. The target antigen is unknown. The sample originates from a study of cytomegalovirus exposure and HLA in healthy donors. Study in general: According to later analysis, the same platform produced the roughly 130 validation and under 750 first-cohort repertoires. Study-wide points: Subsequent analysis found a tendency for first-cohort TCR clusters to co-occur within the 95 to 150 validation repertoires.

Profiling relied on immunoSEQ multiplex PCR, and the TCRdb table lists in-frame clones only, not all of them. Of about 160,000 clones in the sample, 95% to 96% were seen once. This CDR3 contains 16 residues. CDR1 MNHEY and CDR2 SVGAGI come from the germline V gene. Germline trimming cut 2 bases from V and 6 bases from J; bases unmatched to any gene: 12. Sequenced sample: PBMCs. The chain recombines TRBV6-5 with TRBJ1-1; 7 bases are shared with TRBD1. This sequence was found in a woman under 30 in good health and CMV-seronegative. The CDR3 is CASSYARTGGRAEAFF. The CDR3 nucleotides read TGTGCCAGCAGTTACGCGAGGACAGGAGGCCGGGCTGAAGCTTTCTTT.